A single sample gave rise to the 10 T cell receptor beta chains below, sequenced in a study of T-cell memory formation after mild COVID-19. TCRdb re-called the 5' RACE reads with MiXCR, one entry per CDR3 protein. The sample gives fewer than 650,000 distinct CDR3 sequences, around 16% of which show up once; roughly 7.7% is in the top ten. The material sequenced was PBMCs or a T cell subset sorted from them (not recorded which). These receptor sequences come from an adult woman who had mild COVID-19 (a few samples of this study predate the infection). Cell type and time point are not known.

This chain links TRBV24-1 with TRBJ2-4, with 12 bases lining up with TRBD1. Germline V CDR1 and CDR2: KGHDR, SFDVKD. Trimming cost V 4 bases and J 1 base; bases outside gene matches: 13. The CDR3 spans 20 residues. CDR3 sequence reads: CATSDWDGTGGSEAKNIQYF. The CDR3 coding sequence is TGTGCCACCAGTGACTGGGACGGGACAGGGGGCTCCGAGGCCAAAAACATTCAGTACTTC.

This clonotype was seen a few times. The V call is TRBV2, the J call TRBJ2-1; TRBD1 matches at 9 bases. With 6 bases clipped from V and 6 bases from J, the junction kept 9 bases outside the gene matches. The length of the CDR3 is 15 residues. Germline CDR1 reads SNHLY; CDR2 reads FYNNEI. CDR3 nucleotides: TGTGCCAGCAGCCCCGGGACAGGGCCTTTCAATGAGCAGTTCTTC. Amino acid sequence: CASSPGTGPFNEQFF.

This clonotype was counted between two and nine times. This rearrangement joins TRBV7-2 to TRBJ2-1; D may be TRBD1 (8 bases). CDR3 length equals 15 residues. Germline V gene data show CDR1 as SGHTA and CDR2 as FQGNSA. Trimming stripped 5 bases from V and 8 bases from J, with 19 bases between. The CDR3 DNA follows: TGTGCCAGCAGCACACAGGGGGAGGGCCGGGATGAGCAGTTCTTC. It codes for CASSTQGEGRDEQFF.

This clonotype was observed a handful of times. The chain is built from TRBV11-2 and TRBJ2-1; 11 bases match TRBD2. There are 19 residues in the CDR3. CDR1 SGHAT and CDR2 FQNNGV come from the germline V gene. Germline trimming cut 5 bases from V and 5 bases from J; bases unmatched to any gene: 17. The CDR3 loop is CASSPRLKLAGAVNNEQFF. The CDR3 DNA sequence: TGTGCCAGCAGCCCAAGACTGAAACTAGCGGGGGCCGTCAACAATGAGCAGTTCTTC.

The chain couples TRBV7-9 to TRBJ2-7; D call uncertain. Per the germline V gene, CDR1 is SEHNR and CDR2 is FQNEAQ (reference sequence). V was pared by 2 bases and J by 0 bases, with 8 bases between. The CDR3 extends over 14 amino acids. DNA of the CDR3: TGTGCCAGCAGCTTACATGAGCTCTCCTACGAGCAGTACTTC. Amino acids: CASSLHELSYEQYF.

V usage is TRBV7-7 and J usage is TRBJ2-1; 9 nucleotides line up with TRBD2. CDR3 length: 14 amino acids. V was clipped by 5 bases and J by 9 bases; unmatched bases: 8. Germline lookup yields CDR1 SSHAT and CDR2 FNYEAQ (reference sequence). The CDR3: CASSVRRAGGEQFF. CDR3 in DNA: TGTGCCAGCAGCGTGAGACGAGCGGGAGGTGAGCAGTTCTTC.

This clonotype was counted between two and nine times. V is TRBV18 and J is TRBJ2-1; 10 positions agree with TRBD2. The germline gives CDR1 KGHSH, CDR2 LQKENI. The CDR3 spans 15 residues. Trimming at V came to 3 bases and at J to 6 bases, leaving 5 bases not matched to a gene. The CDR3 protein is CASSPQRGGLNEQFF. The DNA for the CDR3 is TGTGCCAGCTCACCCCAGCGGGGGGGCCTCAATGAGCAGTTCTTC.

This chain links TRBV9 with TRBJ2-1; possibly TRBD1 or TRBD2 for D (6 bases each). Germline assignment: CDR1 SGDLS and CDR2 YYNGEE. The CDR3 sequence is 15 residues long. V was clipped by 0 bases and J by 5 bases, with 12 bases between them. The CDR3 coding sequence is TGTGCCAGCAGCGTAGAACCTCGGGGGCACAATGAGCAGTTCTTC. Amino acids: CASSVEPRGHNEQFF. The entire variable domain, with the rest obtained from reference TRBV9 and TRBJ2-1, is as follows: DSGVTQTPKHLITATGQRVTLRCSPRSGDLSVYWYQQSLDQGLQFLIQYYNGEERAKGNILERFSAQQFPDLHSELNLSSLELGDSALYFCASSVEPRGHNEQFFGPGTRLTVL.

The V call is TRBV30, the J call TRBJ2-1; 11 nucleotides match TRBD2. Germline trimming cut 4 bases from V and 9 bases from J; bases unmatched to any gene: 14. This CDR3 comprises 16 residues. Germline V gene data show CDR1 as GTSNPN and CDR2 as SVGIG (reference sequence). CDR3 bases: TGTGCCTGGACACGACCTATAGCGGGAGGGTTCGGTGAGCAGTTCTTC. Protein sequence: CAWTRPIAGGFGEQFF.

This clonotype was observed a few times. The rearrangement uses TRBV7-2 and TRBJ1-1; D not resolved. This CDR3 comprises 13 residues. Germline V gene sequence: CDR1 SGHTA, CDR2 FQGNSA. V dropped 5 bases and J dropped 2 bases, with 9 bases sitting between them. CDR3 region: CASSQNRNTEAFF. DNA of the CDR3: TGTGCCAGCAGCCAGAACCGTAACACTGAAGCTTTCTTT.